Shown below are 31 T cell receptor beta chains from a single sample sequenced in a study of Tregs in tolerant kidney transplant recipients. Assay used: immunoSEQ multiplex PCR; TCRdb lists only in-frame clones, some missing. The table records 55,000 to 70,000 clones, approximately 83% of them present only once. Here the sequenced sample was Tregs from blood, taken before the transplant. The receptors were sampled from a human donor who received a combined kidney and bone marrow transplant.

The rearrangement joins TRBV5-1 to TRBJ1-4; no firm D call. V was clipped by 1 base and J by 7 bases, with 11 bases between them. CDR3 length: 14 amino acids. CDR1 is SGHRS, CDR2 YFSETQ, per germline. CDR3 nucleotides: TGCGCCAGCAGCTTGCGGGGAGGGCGTGAAAAACTGTTTTTT. It encodes CASSLRGGREKLFF.

The rearrangement uses TRBV11-2 and TRBJ2-4; 9 bases line up with TRBD2. Trimming at V came to 4 bases and at J to 9 bases, leaving 1 base not matched to a gene. The V gene's germline CDR1 is SGHAT and CDR2 FQNNGV. The CDR3 is 12 amino acids. CDR3 in DNA: TGTGCCAGCAGCTATAGCGGGAGCATTCAGTACTTC. Translating it yields CASSYSGSIQYF.

J is TRBJ2-1 and V is TRBV9; TRBD2 aligns across 7 bases. Germline CDR1 reads SGDLS; CDR2 reads YYNGEE. V lost 1 base and J lost 8; bases outside the gene matches: 9. This CDR3 contains 15 residues. CDR3 loop: CASSVSGLEEDEQFF. CDR3 nucleotides: TGTGCCAGCAGCGTATCAGGACTAGAGGAGGATGAGCAGTTCTTC.

The chain employs TRBV19 and TRBJ2-3; 8 positions agree with TRBD2. The CDR3 runs 14 residues. The germline V gene has CDR1 LNHDA and CDR2 SQIVND (reference sequence). V gave up 7 bases and J gave up 5 bases; unmatched junction bases: 8. The CDR3 DNA follows: TGTGCCAGTACCGAGCGGGGGCACAGAGATACGCAGTATTTT. Residues: CASTERGHRDTQYF.

The gene calls are TRBV28 and TRBJ1-6; D uncertain. The CDR3 length is 14 residues. Trimming removed 3 bases from V and 7 bases from J, with 10 bases in between. CDR1 and CDR2 from the germline V gene are MDHEN and SYDVKM. The DNA for the CDR3 is TGTGCCAGCAGTTTTCTGCCCAAGAATTCACCCCTCCACTTT. Translation gives CASSFLPKNSPLHF.

The chain employs TRBV28 and TRBJ1-1; no definite D call. The V gene lost 3 bases and the J gene lost 5 bases, with 7 bases spanning the gap. CDR3 length equals 12 residues. Germline lookup yields CDR1 MDHEN and CDR2 SYDVKM. CDR3 in DNA: TGTGCCAGCAGTTTTGGAGGGACTGAAGCTTTCTTT. Protein sequence: CASSFGGTEAFF.

This rearrangement joins TRBV6-6 to TRBJ2-3, with D possibly called TRBD1 or TRBD2 (5 bases each). CDR1 is MNHNY and CDR2 is SVGAGI in the germline V gene (reference sequence). V lost 8 bases and J lost 2, with 11 bases in between. The CDR3 is made up of 13 amino acids. The CDR3 sequence is CASGGTITDTQYF. CDR3 nucleotides: TGTGCCAGCGGGGGAACTATCACAGATACGCAGTATTTT.

The chain is built from TRBV29-1 and TRBJ2-1; TRBD2 is a possible D gene (6 bases). The length of the CDR3 is 12 residues. Germline-derived CDR1 and CDR2 are SQVTM and ANQGSEA. Trimming pared 3 bases from V and 4 bases from J, leaving 7 bases between. DNA of the CDR3: TGCAGCGTTGATCTAGCGTACAATGAGCAGTTCTTC. Protein product: CSVDLAYNEQFF.

This chain connects TRBV5-1 to TRBJ1-5; the D gene is possibly TRBD1 (5 bases). Looked up from germline, CDR1 is SGHRS and CDR2 is YFSETQ. The CDR3 sequence is 15 residues long. V gave up 2 bases and J gave up 2 bases, with 11 bases separating them. The CDR3 protein is CASSFGTDRNQPQHF. The CDR3 DNA follows: TGCGCCAGCAGCTTCGGGACGGACCGCAATCAGCCCCAGCATTTT.

As regards this clone: One end of the junction varies from germline; a read error may be responsible. CDR3 nucleotides: TGTGCCGGCAGCCCCGGGACAACAACGGGGAATTCACCCCTCCACTTT. Residues: CAGSPGTTTGNSPLHF. The genes are TRBV7-9 and TRBJ1-6; D perhaps matches TRBD1 (6 bases). The CDR3 covers 16 residues. Germline V gene lookup returns CDR1 SEHNR and CDR2 FQNEAQ (reference sequence).

This clone was counted a few times. V is TRBV28 and J is TRBJ2-5, with 16 bases aligning to TRBD2. The CDR3 totals 15 residues. Germline-derived CDR1 and CDR2 are MDHEN and SYDVKM. The ends lost 5 bases at V and 8 bases at J; junction bases unmatched: 5. In DNA, the CDR3 is TGTGCCAGCAGTGGGGGACTAGCGGGAGGGGGCACCCAGTACTTC. Protein product: CASSGGLAGGGTQYF.

The chain joins TRBV28 to TRBJ1-5; D remains unclear. Trimming pared 6 bases from V and 7 bases from J, leaving 10 bases between. This CDR3 comprises 12 residues. Germline lookup yields CDR1 MDHEN and CDR2 SYDVKM. CDR3 protein: CASRLGGQPQHF. The CDR3 DNA sequence: TGTGCCAGCAGACTCGGTGGGCAGCCCCAGCATTTT. Combining the CDR3 with reference TRBV28 and TRBJ1-5 gives the whole variable domain DVKVTQSSRYLVKRTGEKVFLECVQDMDHENMFWYRQDPGLGLRLIYFSYDVKMKEKGDIPEGYSVSREKKERFSLILESASTNQTSMYLCASRLGGQPQHFGDGTRLSIL.

The rearrangement joins TRBV11-2 to TRBJ1-2; D may be TRBD1 (6 bases). Germline CDR1 is SGHAT and CDR2 is FQNNGV. CDR3 length equals 14 residues. Trimming pared 5 bases from V and 8 bases from J, leaving 18 bases between. CDR3 sequence reads: CASSQPGEGGGYTF. DNA of the CDR3: TGTGCCAGCAGCCAACCGGGGGAGGGGGGAGGCTACACCTTC.

This rearrangement joins TRBV6-6 to TRBJ2-2; no definite D call. CDR3 size: 16 residues. Germline CDR1 is MNHNY and CDR2 is SVGAGI (reference sequence). V was pared by 6 bases and J by 1 base, with 15 bases between. The CDR3: CASRGFYRQNTGELFF. As DNA, the CDR3 is TGTGCCAGCAGAGGGTTCTACAGACAGAACACCGGGGAGCTGTTTTTT.

V and J are TRBV9 and TRBJ2-5; D might be TRBD2 (6 bases). The V gene lost 0 bases and the J gene lost 5 bases, with 17 bases spanning the gap. Germline V gives CDR1 SGDLS, CDR2 YYNGEE. The length of the CDR3 is 16 residues. The CDR3 DNA reads TGTGCCAGCAGCGTAGGTATCGGGAGAGGCTTGGAGACCCAGTACTTC. This codes for CASSVGIGRGLETQYF.

J is TRBJ1-2 and V is TRBV7-8; 8 bases are a match to TRBD1. The germline gives CDR1 SGHVS, CDR2 FQNEAQ. V lost 6 bases and J lost 8; bases outside the gene matches: 11. CDR3 length: 14 amino acids. CDR3 DNA: TGTGCCAGCAGTTTCAGCGGACAGGGAGGGGGCTACACCTTC. It codes for CASSFSGQGGGYTF.

The chain links TRBV2 to TRBJ2-3; 7 nucleotides agree with TRBD2. Germline V gene lookup returns CDR1 SNHLY and CDR2 FYNNEI. J was trimmed by 1 base and V by 10 bases; bases with no gene match: 8. The CDR3 contains 14 residues. CDR3 nucleotides: TGTGCCATCGAAGTAGCGGGTGGCACAGATACGCAGTATTTT. Protein sequence: CAIEVAGGTDTQYF.

The rearrangement uses TRBV5-1 and TRBJ1-1; D might be TRBD1 (6 bases). Between the trimmed V and J ends, which lost 0 bases and 0 bases, there was a span of 12 bases. Germline CDR1 SGHRS, CDR2 YFSETQ. There are 16 residues in the CDR3. This CDR3 reads CASSLGRGQLNTEAFF. Written as DNA, the CDR3 is TGCGCCAGCAGCTTGGGGCGGGGACAACTGAACACTGAAGCTTTCTTT.

This sequence joins TRBV19 and TRBJ1-5; D is unresolved. Deletions cut 1 base from V and 7 bases from J, with 11 bases between. Germline-derived CDR1 and CDR2 are LNHDA and SQIVND (reference sequence). The CDR3 extends over 14 amino acids. CDR3 in amino acids: CASSIGRARQPQHF. Written as DNA, the CDR3 is TGTGCCAGTAGTATAGGGAGGGCAAGGCAGCCCCAGCATTTT. Together with reference TRBV19 and TRBJ1-5, the CDR3 gives the full variable domain: DGGITQSPKYLFRKEGQNVTLSCEQNLNHDAMYWYRQDPGQGLRLIYYSQIVNDFQKGDIAEGYSVSREKKESFPLTVTSAQKNPTAFYLCASSIGRARQPQHFGDGTRLSIL.

The sample holds a few counts of this clone. The chain uses TRBV15 and TRBJ2-6; tentative D call: TRBD2 (5 bases). Trimming removed 1 base from V and 12 bases from J, with 13 bases in between. CDR1 is LNHNV and CDR2 is YYDKDF in the germline V gene (reference sequence). CDR3 length: 14 residues. The CDR3 reads CATSRATTRAVLTF. The CDR3 nucleotides are TGTGCCACCAGCAGAGCGACTACCCGCGCCGTCCTGACTTTC.

The rearrangement uses TRBV4-3 and TRBJ1-2; D is perhaps TRBD1 (5 bases). Germline CDR1 and CDR2: LGHNA and YSLEER. The CDR3 extends over 15 amino acids. V lost 0 bases and J 5 bases, leaving 13 bases between the germline ends. CDR3 nucleotide sequence: TGCGCCAGCAGCCAAGATGGCTGGGGCGGGTATGGCTACACCTTC. Residues: CASSQDGWGGYGYTF.

In DNA, the CDR3 is TGTGCCAGCAGCTTAGTACTAGCGGCTTCGTACGAGCAGTACTTC. Encoded protein: CASSLVLAASYEQYF. V gene TRBV7-2 combines with J gene TRBJ2-7; TRBD2 agrees at 8 bases. This CDR3 spans 15 amino acids. Germline trimming cut 1 base from V and 4 bases from J; bases unmatched to any gene: 6. CDR1 is SGHTA and CDR2 is FQGNSA in the germline V gene.

J is TRBJ2-1 and V is TRBV7-9; no clear D gene. Germline CDR1 reads SEHNR; CDR2 reads FQNEAQ (reference sequence). V lost 1 base, J lost 0 bases, and 13 bases lay in between. The CDR3 loop spans 17 amino acids. The CDR3 DNA sequence: TGTGCCAGCAGCTTAGTACACATTCCGAGCTCCTACAATGAGCAGTTCTTC. Translated, it gives CASSLVHIPSSYNEQFF.

V is TRBV10-1 and J is TRBJ1-2, with D unresolved. Germline-derived CDR1 and CDR2 are WNHNN and SYGVQD (reference sequence). V was clipped by 6 bases and J by 7 bases, with 6 bases between them. This CDR3 is built from 10 residues. The CDR3 loop is CASRVFGYTF. In DNA form, the CDR3 reads TGCGCCAGCAGGGTATTTGGCTACACCTTC.

The chain joins TRBV2 to TRBJ1-2; no clear D. This CDR3 comprises 14 residues. V shed 6 bases and J shed 5 bases, with 16 bases lying between them. The V gene's germline CDR1 is SNHLY and CDR2 FYNNEI. The chain's CDR3 is CASSVGKMVYGYTF. In DNA, the CDR3 is TGTGCCAGCAGCGTGGGGAAGATGGTATATGGCTACACCTTC.

This clone was seen a handful of times. This sequence joins TRBV21-1 and TRBJ1-1; TRBD1, as called in the table, went unchecked against the DNA. TRBV21-1 is a documented pseudogene. The CDR3 has 15 amino acids. The CDR3 DNA reads as TGTGCCAGCAGCAAGGGACAGCCCTCGAACACTGAAGCTTTCTTT. As protein: CASSKGQPSNTEAFF.

The genes are TRBV5-1 and TRBJ2-3; weak D call: TRBD1 (6 bases). CDR1 SGHRS and CDR2 YFSETQ come from the germline V gene. There are 15 residues in the CDR3. V was cut by 1 base and J by 2 bases, with 11 bases left in between. CDR3 DNA sequence: TGCGCCAGCAGCTTGAGGGACACAGACACAGATACGCAGTATTTT. This encodes CASSLRDTDTDTQYF. Combining the CDR3 with reference TRBV5-1 and TRBJ2-3 gives the whole variable domain KAGVTQTPRYLIKTRGQQVTLSCSPISGHRSVSWYQQTPGQGLQFLFEYFSETQRNKGNFPGRFSGRQFSNSRSEMNVSTLELGDSALYLCASSLRDTDTDTQYFGPGTRLTVL.

The CDR3 sequence is CASSYPEDSTRFF. CDR3 DNA sequence: TGTGCCAGCAGTTACCCAGAGGACTCCACCCGGTTCTTC. The J gene is TRBJ2-1, the V gene TRBV6-6, with D possibly matching TRBD2 (5 bases). The CDR3 runs to 13 residues. Germline CDR1 MNHNY, CDR2 SVGAGI (reference sequence). V lost 2 bases, J lost 15 bases, and 17 bases lay in between.

Concerning this clone itself: One junction end does not reproduce the germline sequence, and a read error may be involved. V gene TRBV5-3 combines with J gene TRBJ1-2; perhaps TRBD1 as D (5 bases). TRBV5-3 is reported as an ORF; its role is uncertain. CDR3 length: 15 residues. CDR3 nucleotides: TGTGCCAGCAGCTCACCGACAGACATCAACTATGGCTACACCTTC. Amino acids: CASSSPTDINYGYTF.

The chain couples TRBV2 to TRBJ2-3; D not certain. The germline V gene encodes CDR1 SNHLY and CDR2 FYNNEI. CDR3 length: 15 amino acids. Trimming took off 1 base at V and 0 bases at J, with 8 bases between the two ends. The chain's CDR3 is CASSEELQSTDTQYF. For the CDR3, the DNA is TGTGCCAGCAGTGAAGAGCTCCAAAGCACAGATACGCAGTATTTT.

This clone has just a few counts. The CDR3 spells CASSEGVVQANEKLFF. The DNA of the CDR3 is TGTGCCAGCAGTGAAGGGGTAGTGCAGGCTAATGAAAAACTGTTTTTT. The chain has TRBV6-1 and TRBJ1-4, with unresolved D. CDR1 MNHNS and CDR2 SASEGT come from the germline V gene. The V gene lost 1 base and the J gene lost 3 bases, with 12 bases spanning the gap. The length of the CDR3 is 16 residues.